Listed here are 21 T cell receptor beta chains from one sample, sequenced in a study of T-cell memory formation after mild COVID-19. TCRdb processed the 5' RACE reads anew with MiXCR; each CDR3 protein has one entry. The sample has 500,000 to 650,000 distinct CDR3 sequences; less than 25% are singletons. Sequenced sample: PBMCs or a T cell subset sorted from them (not recorded which). These receptors all stem from an adult woman who had mild COVID-19 (a few samples of this study predate the infection). Cell type and time point are not known.

The rearrangement links TRBV29-1 to TRBJ1-1; weak D call: TRBD1 (5 bases). CDR3 length: 16 amino acids. V lost 0 bases and J lost 7, with 21 bases in between. CDR1 and CDR2 from the germline V gene are SQVTM and ANQGSEA. CDR3 region: CSVEDLDLGGVDEAFF. DNA for the CDR3: TGCAGCGTTGAAGATCTTGATTTGGGGGGGGTTGATGAAGCTTTCTTT.

The chain recombines TRBV12-3 or TRBV12-4 with TRBJ2-5; D ambiguous. This CDR3 comprises 12 residues. Trimming removed 6 bases from V and 0 bases from J, with 5 bases in between. DNA of the CDR3: TGTGCCAGCAGGAGCGACCAAGAGACCCAGTACTTC. As protein: CASRSDQETQYF.

The V and J genes are TRBV9 and TRBJ2-3; the D gene is possibly TRBD1 (5 bases). This CDR3 has 14 amino acids. The V end was cut by 3 bases, the J end by 0 bases, with 8 bases between. The germline CDR1 and CDR2 sequences are SGDLS and YYNGEE. The CDR3 DNA reads TGTGCCAGCAGCGCCAGGGTGAGCACAGATACGCAGTATTTT. Residues: CASSARVSTDTQYF.

This clonotype was counted between two and nine times. The V call is TRBV4-1, the J call TRBJ1-5, with TRBD1 matching over 7 bases. This CDR3 has 16 residues. The germline V gene encodes CDR1 MGHRA and CDR2 YSYEKL. The ends lost 0 bases at V and 6 bases at J; junction bases unmatched: 8. The CDR3: CASSQEAGGVIQPQHF. DNA for the CDR3: TGCGCCAGCAGCCAAGAGGCAGGGGGAGTGATTCAGCCCCAGCATTTT.

The rearrangement uses TRBV4-1 and TRBJ2-3, with a weak D call TRBD2 (5 bases). Germline V gene lookup returns CDR1 MGHRA and CDR2 YSYEKL. This CDR3 has 15 residues. Trimming cost V 3 bases and J 2 bases, with 12 bases left between them. Written as DNA, the CDR3 is TGCGCCAGCAGCCAGTACGAGCGGTACACAGATACGCAGTATTTT. It translates to CASSQYERYTDTQYF.

V and J are TRBV5-1 and TRBJ2-5; 8 nucleotides agree with TRBD2. The J segment lost 3 bases and the V segment lost 0 bases, leaving 4 bases of the junction unmatched. Germline loops: CDR1 SGHRS, CDR2 YFSETQ. The CDR3 has 15 residues. The DNA of the CDR3 is TGCGCCAGCAGCTTGGCATTGCGGGAGGAAGAGACCCAGTACTTC. It codes for CASSLALREEETQYF.

In its sample, this clonotype was seen a few times. The chain employs TRBV15 and TRBJ1-2, with D maybe TRBD1 (6 bases). The ends were cut back, 2 bases at V and 4 bases at J, with 14 bases in the middle. The CDR3 has 15 residues. Per the germline V gene, CDR1 is LNHNV and CDR2 is YYDKDF (reference sequence). CDR3 sequence reads: CATSRQTGFFYGYTF. The CDR3 DNA reads TGTGCCACCAGCAGACAAACAGGGTTTTTCTATGGCTACACCTTC.

V is TRBV5-1 and J is TRBJ2-1; possibly TRBD2 for D (5 bases). Germline V lookup: CDR1 SGHRS, CDR2 YFSETQ. V lost 0 bases and J lost 7, with 8 bases in between. The CDR3 covers 13 residues. This chain's CDR3 is CASSLARANEQFF. In nucleotides, the CDR3 is TGCGCCAGCAGCTTGGCGAGGGCGAATGAGCAGTTCTTC. The full variable domain, its missing parts supplied by reference TRBV5-1 and TRBJ2-1, is KAGVTQTPRYLIKTRGQQVTLSCSPISGHRSVSWYQQTPGQGLQFLFEYFSETQRNKGNFPGRFSGRQFSNSRSEMNVSTLELGDSALYLCASSLARANEQFFGPGTRLTVL.

The rearrangement joins TRBV7-9 to TRBJ2-1; no reliable D call. The ends were cut back, 2 bases at V and 7 bases at J, with 15 bases in the middle. The germline gives CDR1 SEHNR, CDR2 FQNEAQ (reference sequence). The length of the CDR3 is 15 residues. Here the CDR3 DNA reads TGTGCCAGCAGCTTATTGGGCCTTAACCGGAATGAGCAGTTCTTC. This sequence encodes CASSLLGLNRNEQFF.

The table lists this clonotype with many counts. The CDR3 coding sequence is TGTGCCATCAGTGAGTCTTATCTGGGCTACACCTTC. Residues: CAISESYLGYTF. J is TRBJ1-2 and V is TRBV10-3, with D uncertain. CDR1 is ENHRY, CDR2 SYGVKD, per germline. The CDR3 runs to 12 residues. Trimming removed 0 bases at V and 8 bases at J, with 7 bases between.

J is TRBJ1-6 and V is TRBV12-3 or TRBV12-4; D gene ambiguous. CDR3 length: 15 residues. Trimming pared 4 bases from V and 3 bases from J, leaving 10 bases between. CDR3 sequence (DNA): TGTGCCAGCAGTTATGACGCCAGCTATAATTCACCCCTCCACTTT. As protein: CASSYDASYNSPLHF.

This chain links TRBV7-9 with TRBJ2-5; D might be TRBD2 (8 bases). The CDR3 is 16 amino acids. In germline, CDR1 is SEHNR, CDR2 FQNEAQ (reference sequence). V was trimmed by 4 bases and J by 5 bases, leaving 20 bases between them. The CDR3 sequence: CASSSGTAGVGETQYF. The DNA for the CDR3 is TGTGCCAGCAGCTCCGGGACAGCGGGAGTTGGTGAGACCCAGTACTTC.

The chain joins TRBV12-3 or TRBV12-4 to TRBJ1-5, with D possibly matching TRBD1 (5 bases). Trimming took off 6 bases at V and 3 bases at J, with 9 bases between the two ends. The CDR3 runs 13 residues. In DNA, the CDR3 is TGTGCCAGCAGGGGGGGAGACAATCAGCCCCAGCATTTT. This gives the protein CASRGGDNQPQHF.

This clonotype was recorded a few times. CDR3 sequence reads: CSVVFVRETQYF. The CDR3, as DNA: TGCAGCGTTGTGTTCGTGCGAGAGACCCAGTACTTC. V is TRBV29-1 and J is TRBJ2-5, with D hard to call. This CDR3 has 12 residues. Germline V lookup: CDR1 SQVTM, CDR2 ANQGSEA. The germline V and J ends were trimmed by 4 bases and 4 bases, with 10 bases remaining between them. The full variable domain, its missing parts supplied by reference TRBV29-1 and TRBJ2-5, is SAVISQKPSRDICQRGTSLTIQCQVDSQVTMMFWYRQQPGQSLTLIATANQGSEATYESGFVIDKFPISRPNLTFSTLTVSNMSPEDSSIYLCSVVFVRETQYFGPGTRLLVL.

This clonotype was detected a few times. The chain carries TRBV11-2 and TRBJ1-4, with 9 bases identical to TRBD1. V gave up 7 bases and J gave up 3 bases; unmatched junction bases: 15. This CDR3 contains 18 residues. CDR1 SGHAT and CDR2 FQNNGV come from the germline V gene. The CDR3 DNA is TGTGCCAGCACTCTGTCCCGGGACAGGGTGCTAGCTAATGAAAAACTGTTTTTT. Encoded protein: CASTLSRDRVLANEKLFF.

The V gene is TRBV6-4, the J gene TRBJ1-1; perhaps TRBD1 as D (6 bases). V lost 6 bases, J lost 4 bases, and 12 bases lay in between. There are 13 residues in the CDR3. Germline loops: CDR1 MRHNA, CDR2 SNTAGT. The CDR3: CASRPPGVTEAFF. CDR3 nucleotide sequence: TGTGCCAGCAGGCCCCCAGGGGTCACTGAAGCTTTCTTT.

The table lists this clonotype with many counts. The rearrangement links TRBV24-1 to TRBJ2-1; 12 bases match TRBD2. The CDR3 has 14 residues. Per the germline V gene, CDR1 is KGHDR and CDR2 is SFDVKD. V was pared by 5 bases and J by 7 bases, with 2 bases of the junction left unmatched. As DNA, the CDR3 is TGTGCCACCAGTGGGACTAGCGGGATGAATGAGCAGTTCTTC. The encoded protein is CATSGTSGMNEQFF.

This rearrangement joins TRBV5-5 to TRBJ1-2; 7 bases are a match to TRBD1. CDR1 SGHKS and CDR2 YYEKEE come from the germline V gene (reference sequence). This CDR3 spans 14 amino acids. V gave up 4 bases and J gave up 6 bases; unmatched junction bases: 9. The CDR3 protein is CASSKQGGRDGYTF. CDR3 in DNA: TGTGCCAGCAGCAAGCAAGGGGGCAGAGATGGCTACACCTTC.

V usage is TRBV10-3 and J usage is TRBJ1-2; 7 nucleotides align to TRBD1. This CDR3 contains 13 residues. V shed 4 bases, J shed 6 bases, and the junction held 5 bases outside the gene matches. Germline V CDR1 and CDR2: ENHRY, SYGVKD. CDR3 region: CAISGTGRDGYTF. The CDR3 DNA reads TGTGCCATCAGTGGGACAGGAAGGGATGGCTACACCTTC.

V usage is TRBV19 and J usage is TRBJ2-3; 8 bases map to TRBD2. Germline-derived CDR1 and CDR2 are LNHDA and SQIVND (reference sequence). Trimming took 3 bases from V and 0 from J; bases not matched to a gene: 2. The CDR3 loop spans 15 amino acids. CDR3 sequence: CASSMSGGSTDTQYF. The CDR3 nucleotides are TGTGCCAGTAGTATGAGCGGGGGTAGCACAGATACGCAGTATTTT.

In this sample, this clonotype turned up a few times. The J gene is TRBJ2-2, the V gene TRBV6-6; 7 bases agree with TRBD1. Trimming at V came to 6 bases and at J to 5 bases, leaving 6 bases not matched to a gene. This CDR3 has 14 amino acids. Germline V lookup: CDR1 MNHNY, CDR2 SVGAGI (reference sequence). CDR3 coding DNA: TGTGCCAGCAGGGGGGACAGAAGGACCGGGGAGCTGTTTTTT. Protein product: CASRGDRRTGELFF.